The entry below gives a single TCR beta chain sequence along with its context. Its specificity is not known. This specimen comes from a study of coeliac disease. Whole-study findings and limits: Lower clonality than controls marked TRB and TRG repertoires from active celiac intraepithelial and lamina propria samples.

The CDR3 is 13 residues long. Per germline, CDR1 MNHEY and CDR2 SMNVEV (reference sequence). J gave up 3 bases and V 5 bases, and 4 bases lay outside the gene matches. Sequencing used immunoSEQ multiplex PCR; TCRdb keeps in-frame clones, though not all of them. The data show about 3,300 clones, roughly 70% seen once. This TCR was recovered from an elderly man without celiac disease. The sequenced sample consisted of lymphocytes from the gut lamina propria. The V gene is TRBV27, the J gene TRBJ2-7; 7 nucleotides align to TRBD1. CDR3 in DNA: TGTGCCAGCAGTAGCACAGGGGACTACGAGCAGTACTTC. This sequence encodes CASSSTGDYEQYF.